This TCR beta chain was recorded in a study of human T cells and chemical hapten exposure (dated by TCRdb to about 2021). Study-level background: For sensitization, 2% DPC in acetone was applied to a 2 cm by 2 cm area of upper inner arm skin. Most of the patients in the cohort were female, and the cohort covered alopecia areata with under or over 50% scalp involvement, alopecia totalis and alopecia universalis. Patch testing on the upper back used Finn chambers containing 0.01% DPC, with scoring done after 6 days according to International Contact Dermatitis Research Group standards. Blood was sampled from patients pre-sensitization (week 0) and at 2, 6 and about 24 weeks after DPC sensitization. Libraries were combined into a pool for sequencing, and differences in TCR yield between samples came mainly from small differences in library volumes within the pool. Approximately 28 alopecia patients gave blood for TCR sequencing at one to four time points (pre-sensitization, 2, 6 and 24 weeks). Weekly therapeutic DPC doses were additionally applied to the scalp of patients throughout the roughly 24-week study period. The study tracked peripheral blood TCR repertoire changes in vivo during primary and secondary sensitization to the hapten diphenylcyclopropenone (DPC) in alopecia patients.

This clonotype was counted ten times or more. Its antigen has not been determined. Per-base qualities were not stored, and no clone one base away is much larger. Preparation of the library involved RACE. This sample was sequenced with a NextSeq 500. During library preparation, unique molecular identifiers were attached to individual cDNA molecules so that TCRs could be counted in a quantitative, reproducible way. Both TCR alpha and TCR beta chains were sequenced from each blood RNA sample. In the source study's methods: Samples had a median of approximately 96,000 TCRs, with a range from about 20,000 to 690,600. The Decombinator software suite was used to annotate V, J and CDR3 in the TCR reads. To make PS versus PT1 abundance plots, every sample was subsampled to the same number of TCRs (28,000). TCRs were defined as expanded if absent before sensitization and observed at least eight times at the 2-week time point. TCRdb trimmed public reads at Q25 via fastp, called clones via MiXCR and kept in-frame beta chains. Merged by CDR3 protein, the rows form single entries marked with the most common genes and DNA. TCRdb, not the authors, supplied the V and J calls. The table for this sample lists some 400,000 distinct CDR3 sequences; about 5.1% of them were counted only once. Around 2.6% of the sample comes from the top ten.

Results the study describes overall, beyond this receptor: After repeated subsampling, the strength of the expansion versus patch-test correlation and the threshold at which it became significant changed. DPC sensitization did not change the number of TCRs with a frequency above 1 in 1000, and there was no evidence of changes in global repertoire structure. Alopecia, a presumed autoimmune disease, was present in all patients, so the immune response of the patients might differ from that of healthy individuals. Compared with pre-sensitization or healthy control sets, expanded TCRs formed significantly more large CDR3 similarity clusters, which is consistent with antigen-driven responses. Patch test score was positively correlated with the number of PT1 expanded TCRs, with significance at thresholds 8, 16 and 32 but not at 4.

For CDR1 and CDR2, the germline V gene (reference sequence) lists LGHDT and YNNKEL. CDR3 length: 15 amino acids, cysteine to phenylalanine. The only DNA kept is the CDR3, 45 bases in frame from the first base. A distance of 12 bases separates the germline ends of V and J, which lose 1 base and 5 bases respectively. Explained via the paper, the time point label denotes: pre-sensitization, week 0. Taken with the paper, the label for treatment or condition translates to: therapeutic diphenylcyclopropenone sensitization with weekly scalp DPC. Blood at each patch-test visit was drawn before the patch test was applied. Patients were considered eligible if aged 18 to 70, diagnosed with alopecia and deemed suitable for DPC therapy, and patients were excluded if pregnant. Total RNA was extracted from unfractionated whole blood collected in Tempus Blood RNA tubes.

The material sequenced was whole blood, taken in connection with sensitization to the hapten diphenylcyclopropenone (DPC). Recombination linked TRBV3-1 to TRBJ2-1; the best D guess is TRBD2, with 6 bases matching. The sequence came from a woman aged 50 to 60 with alopecia areata. Some clones in this sample may be carry-over from other donors' samples. The sequenced DNA is TGTGCCAGCAGCCAAGGTCCGGGAGCCAACAATGAGCAGTTCTTC. This gives the protein CASSQGPGANNEQFF.